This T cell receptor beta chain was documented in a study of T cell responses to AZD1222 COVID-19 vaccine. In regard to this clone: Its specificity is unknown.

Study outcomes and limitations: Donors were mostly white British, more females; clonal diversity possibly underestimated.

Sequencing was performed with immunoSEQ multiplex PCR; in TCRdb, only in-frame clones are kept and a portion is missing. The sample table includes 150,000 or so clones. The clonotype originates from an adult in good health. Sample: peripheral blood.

DNA of the CDR3: TGTGCCAGCAGCTTGGAGGGGGACGGTCAGCCCCAGCATTTT. Translated, it gives CASSLEGDGQPQHF. V is TRBV5-5 and J is TRBJ1-5, with D tentatively TRBD1 (6 bases). The CDR3 has 14 residues. Germline V gene data show CDR1 as SGHKS and CDR2 as YYEKEE (reference sequence). With 0 bases removed from V and 6 bases from J, the gap between germline ends came to 10 bases.